The rows below give T cell receptor beta chains drawn from one sample of a study of cytomegalovirus exposure and HLA in healthy donors. The protocol was immunoSEQ multiplex PCR, while the TCRdb copy is restricted to in-frame clones and leaves out a portion. The table includes around 190,000 clones, 75% to 85% detected once. Specimen: PBMCs. The receptors here all came from a woman between 45 and 60 years old in good health and CMV-seronegative. The CDR3 runs from the conserved cysteine through the conserved F or W. The D gene is left open where the match is weak. Where a row states a size, it is once, few, many or the class of an expanded clone; other rows omit it.

cdr3_aa cdr3_nt clone_size j_call v_call d_call cdr3_length
CASSTTDSNQPQHF TGTGCCAGCAGTACGACAGATAGCAATCAGCCCCAGCATTTT . TRBJ1-5 TRBV6-5 . 14
CASSLQAGSLAGGGTLSTGELFF TGTGCCAGCAGTTTACAAGCCGGGTCGTTAGCGGGAGGTGGAACCTTGAGCACCGGGGAGCTGTTTTTT . TRBJ2-2 TRBV28 TRBD2 23
CASSPGQPFEAFF TGTGCCAGCAGCCCGGGACAGCCCTTTGAAGCTTTCTTT once TRBJ1-1 TRBV7-9 TRBD1 13
CASFPSGRLSTGELFF TGTGCCAGTTTTCCTAGCGGGAGATTAAGTACCGGGGAGCTGTTTTTT . TRBJ2-2 TRBV27 TRBD2 16
CASSRIQGGETQYF TGTGCCAGCAGCAGGATCCAGGGAGGAGAGACCCAGTACTTC . TRBJ2-5 TRBV6-5 . 14
CASMGGRLAKNIQYF TGTGCCAGCATGGGAGGTAGACTAGCCAAAAACATTCAGTACTTC . TRBJ2-4 TRBV28 . 15
CATLAENYGNEQFF TGTGCCACCTTAGCGGAGAACTACGGCAATGAGCAGTTCTTC . TRBJ2-1 TRBV2 . 14
CASRSGEGLSGANVLTF TGCGCCAGCAGGTCGGGTGAAGGCTTATCTGGGGCCAACGTCCTGACTTTC . TRBJ2-6 TRBV5-1 . 17
CASSRDSEAFF TGTGCCAGCAGTCGGGACAGTGAAGCTTTCTTT . TRBJ1-1 TRBV7-9 TRBD1 11
CASSLTDSNYGYTF TGTGCCAGCAGCTTGACCGACAGTAACTATGGCTACACCTTC . TRBJ1-2 TRBV5-4 . 14
CAISELRGRGFLYTEAFF TGTGCCATCAGTGAGTTAAGGGGAAGAGGCTTTCTATACACTGAAGCTTTCTTT . TRBJ1-1 TRBV10-3 . 18
CASSLVPGVPDNEQFF TGCGCCAGCAGCTTGGTTCCGGGAGTCCCAGACAATGAGCAGTTCTTC . TRBJ2-1 TRBV5-1 . 16
CASRRLAGESFYNEQFF TGTGCCAGCAGGAGACTAGCGGGAGAGTCTTTTTACAATGAGCAGTTCTTC . TRBJ2-1 TRBV27 TRBD2 17
CASSLTGYEQYF TGTGCCAGCAGCCTTACGGGGTACGAGCAGTACTTC . TRBJ2-7 TRBV5-5 . 12
CASSMDRVGPYEQYF TGTGCCAGCAGCATGGACAGGGTTGGGCCCTACGAGCAGTACTTC . TRBJ2-7 TRBV7-8 TRBD1 15
CASRHRGLAEAFF TGTGCCAGCAGACACAGGGGTTTGGCTGAAGCTTTCTTT . TRBJ1-1 TRBV21-1 . 13
CASSRQGDNYEQYF TGCGCCAGCAGCCGACAGGGAGATAACTACGAGCAGTACTTC . TRBJ2-7 TRBV4-1 TRBD1 14
CASTDRGSYEQYF TGCGCCAGCACGGACAGGGGATCCTACGAGCAGTACTTC . TRBJ2-7 TRBV5-1 TRBD1 13
CAWEQSSGNTIYF TGTGCCTGGGAACAGAGCTCTGGAAACACCATATATTTT . TRBJ1-3 TRBV30 . 13
CASSLRGRDYEQYF TGTGCCAGCAGCTTAAGAGGGAGAGACTACGAGCAGTACTTC . TRBJ2-7 TRBV7-9 . 14
CASSSGDRRTDTQYF TGTGCCAGCAGTTCAGGGGATCGGCGTACAGATACGCAGTATTTT . TRBJ2-3 TRBV2 . 15
CASSVGLQVTDTQYF TGTGCCAGCAGCGTGGGCCTCCAAGTAACAGATACGCAGTATTTT . TRBJ2-3 TRBV9 . 15
CSVGEFGKNIQYF TGCAGCGTTGGGGAGTTCGGCAAAAACATTCAGTACTTC . TRBJ2-4 TRBV29-1 . 13
CASTEVGGRNYGYTF TGTGCCAGCACTGAGGTCGGGGGGCGGAACTATGGCTACACCTTC . TRBJ1-2 TRBV28 . 15
CASSAQGLGYTF TGTGCCAGCAGTGCACAGGGGCTCGGCTACACCTTC . TRBJ1-2 TRBV25-1 TRBD1 12
CASSYTGGGTDTQYF TGTGCCAGCAGCTATACAGGGGGCGGGACAGATACGCAGTATTTT . TRBJ2-3 TRBV7-9 TRBD1 15
CASSFRGMGNTIYF TGTGCCAGCAGCTTCCGGGGTATGGGAAACACCATATATTTT . TRBJ1-3 TRBV7-8 . 14
CASSNRVSSEKLFF TGTGCCAGTAGTAACAGGGTTTCGAGTGAAAAACTGTTTTTT . TRBJ1-4 TRBV19 . 14
CASSWSRNTEAFF TGTGCCAGCAGCTGGAGCCGGAACACTGAAGCTTTCTTT . TRBJ1-1 TRBV6-5 . 13
CASSLRTGYTGELFF TGTGCCAGCAGCTTACGAACAGGGTACACCGGGGAGCTGTTTTTT . TRBJ2-2 TRBV7-9 . 15
CSVDPRNTQETQYF TGCAGCGTTGATCCGCGTAATACGCAAGAGACCCAGTACTTC . TRBJ2-5 TRBV29-1 . 14
CASIMDWRGTYEQYF TGTGCCAGCATTATGGACTGGAGGGGCACCTACGAGCAGTACTTC . TRBJ2-7 TRBV6-1 . 15
CASSFDRVNTEAFF TGTGCCAGCAGTTTCGACAGGGTTAACACTGAAGCTTTCTTT once TRBJ1-1 TRBV27 TRBD1 14
CASSYSGGGTDTQYF TGTGCCAGCAGTTACTCCGGGGGAGGCACAGATACGCAGTATTTT . TRBJ2-3 TRBV6-5 . 15
CASSYDREGYTEAFF TGTGCCAGCAGTTACGACCGGGAGGGATACACTGAAGCTTTCTTT . TRBJ1-1 TRBV6-6 . 15
CASSKGDSPNQPQHF TGTGCCAGTAGTAAAGGAGATTCACCGAATCAGCCCCAGCATTTT once TRBJ1-5 TRBV19 . 15
CASSLGVLRENPYNEQFF TGTGCCAGCAGCTTAGGGGTATTGCGGGAGAACCCCTACAATGAGCAGTTCTTC . TRBJ2-1 TRBV7-9 TRBD2 18